This T cell receptor beta chain was retrieved from a study of blood T cell repertoires in COVID-19. With 3 bases clipped from V and 0 bases from J, the junction kept 6 bases outside the gene matches. CDR1 is SGDLS and CDR2 is YYNGEE in the germline V gene. This CDR3 has 15 amino acids. Some clones are missing from TCRdb's copy, which holds only in-frame ones; the method was immunoSEQ multiplex PCR. The sample shows around 270,000 clones, roughly 91% of them seen only once. The sequenced material came from peripheral blood. The TCR comes from a man aged 30 to 45 with acute or convalescent COVID-19. The chain links TRBV9 to TRBJ2-7; 7 bases line up with TRBD2. In nucleotides, the CDR3 is TGTGCCAGCAGCGAAGGGAGCGGGACCTCCTACGAGCAGTACTTC. This encodes CASSEGSGTSYEQYF. The full variable domain, rest sourced from reference TRBV9 and TRBJ2-7, is DSGVTQTPKHLITATGQRVTLRCSPRSGDLSVYWYQQSLDQGLQFLIQYYNGEERAKGNILERFSAQQFPDLHSELNLSSLELGDSALYFCASSEGSGTSYEQYFGPGTRLTVT.